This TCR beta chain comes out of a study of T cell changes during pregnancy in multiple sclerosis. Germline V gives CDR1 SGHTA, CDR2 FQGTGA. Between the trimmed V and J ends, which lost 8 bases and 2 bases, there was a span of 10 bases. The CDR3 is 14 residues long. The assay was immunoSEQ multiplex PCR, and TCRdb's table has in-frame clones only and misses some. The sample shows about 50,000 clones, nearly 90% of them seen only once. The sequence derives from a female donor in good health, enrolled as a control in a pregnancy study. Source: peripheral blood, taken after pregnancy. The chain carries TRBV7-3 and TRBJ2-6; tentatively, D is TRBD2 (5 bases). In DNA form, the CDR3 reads TGTGCCAGCGGCGAGGGAACTGGGGCCAACGTCCTGACTTTC. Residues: CASGEGTGANVLTF.